The present entry profiles one TCR beta chain with its context. These data belong to a study of cytomegalovirus exposure and HLA in healthy donors. The PCR made use of 60 Vbeta and 13 Jbeta primers. Libraries were prepared by immunoSEQ multiplex PCR; TCRdb keeps only in-frame clonotypes and omits some of them. The repertoire holds roughly 160,000 clones, with around 80% as singletons. From germline, CDR1 is SNHLY and CDR2 FYNNEI. This CDR3 has 14 residues. Trimming pared 1 base from V and 6 bases from J, leaving 13 bases between. The J gene is TRBJ2-7, the V gene TRBV2; perhaps TRBD1 as D (5 bases). The receptor was derived from a man aged 35-49 years in good health and CMV-seronegative. Sequencing was carried out using PBMCs. CDR3 sequence (DNA): TGTGCCAGCAGTGAAGACGGTGTGGGGCCCGAGCAGTACTTC. Amino acids: CASSEDGVGPEQYF.